Below are 21 T cell receptor beta chains sequenced from a single sample in a study of shared clonotypes between healthy human individuals. TCRdb's table, derived via immunoSEQ multiplex PCR, lists solely in-frame clones and lacks some. The sample consists of some 1 million clones, more than 60% of them appearing once. The sample consisted of memory CD4+ T cells sorted from blood. The subset: CD45RA-negative fraction. The receptors were sampled from a man younger than 35 in good health.

This clone was recorded once. V and J are TRBV28 and TRBJ2-1, with D perhaps TRBD1 (6 bases). Germline loops: CDR1 MDHEN, CDR2 SYDVKM. There are 15 residues in the CDR3. Trimming pared 0 bases from V and 3 bases from J, leaving 9 bases between. In nucleotides, the CDR3 is TGTGCCAGCAGTTTATGGCAGGGGAACTACAATGAGCAGTTCTTC. Amino acids: CASSLWQGNYNEQFF. The full variable domain, with the rest looked up from reference TRBV28 and TRBJ2-1, is DVKVTQSSRYLVKRTGEKVFLECVQDMDHENMFWYRQDPGLGLRLIYFSYDVKMKEKGDIPEGYSVSREKKERFSLILESASTNQTSMYLCASSLWQGNYNEQFFGPGTRLTVL.

This chain links TRBV5-6 with TRBJ2-1, with 9 nucleotides matching TRBD2. Germline V CDR1 and CDR2: SGHDT, YYEEEE. The CDR3 is made up of 17 amino acids. The ends lost 4 bases at V and 9 bases at J; junction bases unmatched: 17. The CDR3 nucleotides are TGTGCCAGCAGCACCGACCCGGGACTAGCAGATCTCGCTGAGCAGTTCTTC. Amino acid sequence: CASSTDPGLADLAEQFF.

The V call is TRBV10-2, the J call TRBJ2-2; TRBD1 aligns across 9 bases. The trim removed 7 bases at V and 1 base at J, leaving 10 bases unmatched. Germline assignment: CDR1 WSHSY and CDR2 SAAADI. The CDR3 is 17 amino acids. The CDR3 nucleotides are TGCGCCAGCAAAATGAGGACAGGGGATGGGAACACCGGGGAGCTGTTTTTT. Amino acid sequence: CASKMRTGDGNTGELFF.

The chain combines TRBV5-1 with TRBJ2-1; 12 nucleotides agree with TRBD2. Germline assignment: CDR1 SGHRS and CDR2 YFSETQ. After removal of 4 bases from V and 10 bases from J, the junction contained 3 bases not matched to a gene. The CDR3 extends over 13 amino acids. CDR3: CASSRTSGREQFF. The CDR3 DNA sequence: TGCGCCAGCAGCCGAACTAGCGGGAGGGAGCAGTTCTTC.

The chain carries TRBV6-6 and TRBJ2-1; 10 bases line up with TRBD2. CDR1 MNHNY and CDR2 SVGAGI come from the germline V gene (reference sequence). Germline trimming cut 8 bases from V and 15 bases from J; bases unmatched to any gene: 13. This CDR3 is 13 amino acids long. As DNA, the CDR3 is TGTGCCAGCCTTAGACTAGCGGGCGAGGTAACGTTCTTC. Protein product: CASLRLAGEVTFF.

CDR3 residues: CASSGTGALNYGYTF. CDR3 sequence (DNA): TGTGCCAGCAGTGGAACAGGGGCCCTTAACTATGGCTACACCTTC. The rearrangement uses TRBV2 and TRBJ1-2; 7 bases line up with TRBD1. The CDR3 runs 15 residues. After removal of 4 bases from V and 1 base from J, the junction contained 6 bases not matched to a gene. Germline values: CDR1 SNHLY, CDR2 FYNNEI.

The chain is built from TRBV6-1 and TRBJ1-2, with D perhaps matching TRBD1 (6 bases). Germline V gives CDR1 MNHNS, CDR2 SASEGT. CDR3 length: 13 residues. V was cut by 5 bases and J by 4 bases, with 11 bases left in between. The CDR3, as DNA: TGTGCCAGCAGTACGGACAGTCCCTATGGCTACACCTTC. It yields the protein CASSTDSPYGYTF.

This clone was seen ten or more times. Different DNA sequences within this sample yield the same CDR3. The CDR3 spells CAWTPGGNQPQHF. The CDR3, as DNA: TGTGCCTGGACTCCGGGAGGCAATCAGCCCCAGCATTTT. The chain uses TRBV30 and TRBJ1-5, with D hard to call. CDR1 is GTSNPN, CDR2 SVGIG, per germline (reference sequence). CDR3 size: 13 residues. The V end lost 4 bases, the J end lost 2 bases, and 9 bases lay between the germline ends.

The chain couples TRBV19 to TRBJ2-1; D may be TRBD2 (5 bases). Trimming shortened V by 4 bases and J by 8 bases, and 12 bases separated the two germline ends. The CDR3 runs to 13 residues. In germline, CDR1 is LNHDA, CDR2 SQIVND (reference sequence). Here the CDR3 reads CASSRAERDEQFF. For the CDR3, the DNA is TGTGCCAGTAGTAGAGCGGAACGGGATGAGCAGTTCTTC.

To note about this clone: Different DNA sequences within this sample yield the same CDR3. This chain joins TRBV15 and TRBJ2-5; D is perhaps TRBD1 or TRBD2 (5 bases each). Germline CDR1 reads LNHNV; CDR2 reads YYDKDF (reference sequence). The CDR3 length is 13 residues. Trimming cost V 3 bases and J 2 bases, with 7 bases left between them. In nucleotides, the CDR3 is TGTGCCACCAGCAGGGGGGTTCAAGAGACCCAGTACTTC. Its protein product is CATSRGVQETQYF.

Here the CDR3 DNA reads TGTGCCAGTAGTATTTGGTCAGCGAACACTGAAGCTTTCTTT. Translation: CASSIWSANTEAFF. V usage is TRBV19 and J usage is TRBJ1-1, with D hard to call. Trimming removed 3 bases from V and 1 base from J, with 9 bases in between. Per germline, CDR1 LNHDA and CDR2 SQIVND (reference sequence). The CDR3 has 14 residues.

The gene calls are TRBV5-1 and TRBJ1-1, with a possible D match to TRBD1 (6 bases). With 4 bases removed from V and 0 bases from J, the gap between germline ends came to 13 bases. The CDR3 has 15 amino acids. Germline-derived CDR1 and CDR2 are SGHRS and YFSETQ. The CDR3 is CASSPWGAVNTEAFF. The CDR3 DNA reads TGCGCCAGCAGCCCCTGGGGGGCGGTGAACACTGAAGCTTTCTTT.

To note about this clone: At one end, the junction sequence differs from germline, possibly due to a read error. The chain links TRBV7-7 to TRBJ2-1; 10 bases agree with TRBD2. Germline CDR1 SSHAT, CDR2 FNYEAQ (reference sequence). This CDR3 has 16 residues. The CDR3 DNA reads TGTGCTAGCAGCCCGAGCGGGAGGGTATCCTACAATGAGCAGTTCTTC. The encoded protein is CASSPSGRVSYNEQFF.

V usage is TRBV10-2 and J usage is TRBJ2-7, with D possibly TRBD2 on 7 matching bases. Germline CDR1 reads WSHSY; CDR2 reads SAAADI. Trimming removed 6 bases from V and 3 bases from J, with 18 bases in between. The CDR3 length is 15 residues. CDR3 region: CASRRGPTGSYEQYF. CDR3 nucleotides: TGCGCCAGCAGGCGGGGGCCGACAGGAAGCTACGAGCAGTACTTC.

The chain links TRBV6-5 to TRBJ1-4; D is perhaps TRBD1 (6 bases). The V gene's germline CDR1 is MNHEY and CDR2 SVGAGI. CDR3 length: 16 residues. The V gene lost 0 bases and the J gene lost 8 bases, with 16 bases spanning the gap. This CDR3 reads CASSYSSGGAGEKLFF. Written as DNA, the CDR3 is TGTGCCAGCAGTTACTCGTCCGGGGGCGCGGGAGAAAAACTGTTTTTT.

The chain couples TRBV5-1 to TRBJ2-3; 8 positions agree with TRBD1. The CDR3 length is 15 residues. Germline V lookup: CDR1 SGHRS, CDR2 YFSETQ. Trimming took 0 bases from V and 4 from J; bases not matched to a gene: 4. CDR3 amino acids: CASSLVQGAPDTQYF. The CDR3 DNA is TGCGCCAGCAGCTTGGTCCAGGGGGCCCCAGATACGCAGTATTTT.

This clone was counted ten times or more. The chain links TRBV6-1 to TRBJ1-5, with D maybe TRBD1 (5 bases). The V end was cut by 8 bases, the J end by 9 bases, with 20 bases between. In germline, CDR1 is MNHNS, CDR2 SASEGT. The CDR3 contains 14 residues. In nucleotides, the CDR3 is TGTGCCAGCGAGCAACGGGAGGGGACCGGGCCCCAGCATTTT. As protein: CASEQREGTGPQHF.

This rearrangement joins TRBV5-1 to TRBJ2-7, with TRBD2 matching 8 bases. The V and J ends lost 4 bases and 9 bases, in that order; junction bases with no gene match: 9. CDR1 is SGHRS, CDR2 YFSETQ, per germline. The CDR3 loop spans 13 amino acids. CDR3 region: CASSPSGGGTQYF. The DNA for the CDR3 is TGCGCCAGCAGCCCCTCGGGAGGGGGGACGCAGTACTTC. The full variable domain, completed using reference TRBV5-1 and TRBJ2-7, is KAGVTQTPRYLIKTRGQQVTLSCSPISGHRSVSWYQQTPGQGLQFLFEYFSETQRNKGNFPGRFSGRQFSNSRSEMNVSTLELGDSALYLCASSPSGGGTQYFGPGTRLTVT.

This chain uses TRBV27 with TRBJ1-2, with TRBD1 as a possible D gene (5 bases). Germline-derived CDR1 and CDR2 are MNHEY and SMNVEV (reference sequence). The CDR3 is made up of 14 amino acids. V gave up 3 bases and J gave up 7 bases, with 15 bases separating them. CDR3 region: CASSFRVAEGGYTF. The CDR3, as DNA: TGTGCCAGCAGTTTCAGGGTCGCAGAGGGTGGCTACACCTTC.

This sequence joins TRBV9 and TRBJ2-6; TRBD1 agrees at 7 bases. The junction had 2 bases not matched to a gene; V was cut back by 4 bases and J by 1 base. The CDR3 totals 15 residues. Per germline, CDR1 SGDLS and CDR2 YYNGEE. This chain's CDR3 is CASSSQGSGANVLTF. CDR3 DNA sequence: TGTGCCAGCAGCTCACAGGGGTCTGGGGCCAACGTCCTGACTTTC.

This clone was picked up one time. The chain uses TRBV6-1 and TRBJ1-2; a weak D match, TRBD1 (6 bases). Germline loops: CDR1 MNHNS, CDR2 SASEGT. V lost 2 bases to trimming and J lost 3 bases, with 19 bases between them. The CDR3 runs to 17 residues. This chain's CDR3 is CASSEFLAQGKDYGYTF. DNA of the CDR3: TGTGCCAGCAGTGAATTCTTGGCACAGGGAAAAGACTATGGCTACACCTTC.